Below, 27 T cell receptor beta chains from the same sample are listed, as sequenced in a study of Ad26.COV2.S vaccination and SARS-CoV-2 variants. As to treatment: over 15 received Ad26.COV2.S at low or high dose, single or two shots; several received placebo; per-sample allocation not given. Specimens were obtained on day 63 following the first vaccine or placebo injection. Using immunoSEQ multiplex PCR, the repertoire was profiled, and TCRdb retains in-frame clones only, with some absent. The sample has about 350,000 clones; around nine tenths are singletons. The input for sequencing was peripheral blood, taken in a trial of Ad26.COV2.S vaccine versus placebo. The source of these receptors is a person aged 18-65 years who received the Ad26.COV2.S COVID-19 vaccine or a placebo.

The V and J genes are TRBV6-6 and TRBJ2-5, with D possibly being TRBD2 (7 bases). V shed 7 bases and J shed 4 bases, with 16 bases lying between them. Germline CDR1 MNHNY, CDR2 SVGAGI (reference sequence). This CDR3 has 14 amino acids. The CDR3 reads CASIQPGGRETQYF. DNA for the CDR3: TGTGCCAGCATTCAACCGGGGGGCCGAGAGACCCAGTACTTC.

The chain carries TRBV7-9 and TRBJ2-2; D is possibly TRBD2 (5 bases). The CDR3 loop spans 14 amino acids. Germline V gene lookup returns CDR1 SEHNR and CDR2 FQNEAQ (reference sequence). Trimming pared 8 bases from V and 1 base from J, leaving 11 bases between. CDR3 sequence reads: CASYGLKNTGELFF. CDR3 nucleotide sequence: TGTGCCAGCTACGGACTCAAGAACACCGGGGAGCTGTTTTTT.

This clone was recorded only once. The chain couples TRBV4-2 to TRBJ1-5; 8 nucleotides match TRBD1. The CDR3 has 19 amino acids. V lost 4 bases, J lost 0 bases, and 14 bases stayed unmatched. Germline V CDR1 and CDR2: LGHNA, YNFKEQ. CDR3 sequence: CASSPWTGKGIYSNQPQHF. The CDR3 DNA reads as TGTGCCAGCAGCCCCTGGACAGGGAAGGGAATATATAGCAATCAGCCCCAGCATTTT.

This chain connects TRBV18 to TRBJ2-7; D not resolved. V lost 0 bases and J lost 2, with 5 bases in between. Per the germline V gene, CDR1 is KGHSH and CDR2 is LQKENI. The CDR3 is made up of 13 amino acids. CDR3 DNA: TGTGCCAGCTCACCACCGTCGGCCTACGAGCAGTACTTC. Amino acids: CASSPPSAYEQYF.

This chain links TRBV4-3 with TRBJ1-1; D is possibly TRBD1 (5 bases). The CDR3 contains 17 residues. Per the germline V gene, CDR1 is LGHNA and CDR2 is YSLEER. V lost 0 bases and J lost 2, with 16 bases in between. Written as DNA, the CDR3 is TGCGCCAGCAGCCAAGATAGCCCGACAGAGCCAAACACTGAAGCTTTCTTT. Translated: CASSQDSPTEPNTEAFF.

DNA for the CDR3: TGCGCCAGCAGCCAAGACGGTGGGGTAAGCACAGATACGCAGTATTTT. Its translation: CASSQDGGVSTDTQYF. This chain uses TRBV4-3 with TRBJ2-3; D remains unclear. Trimming removed 0 bases at V and 0 bases at J, with 10 bases between. Germline CDR1 and CDR2: LGHNA and YSLEER. CDR3 size: 16 residues.

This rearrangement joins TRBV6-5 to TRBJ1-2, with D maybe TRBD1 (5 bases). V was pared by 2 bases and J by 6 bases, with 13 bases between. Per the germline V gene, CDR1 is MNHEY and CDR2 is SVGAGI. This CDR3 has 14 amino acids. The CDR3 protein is CASSYTGGINGYTF. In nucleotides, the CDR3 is TGTGCCAGCAGTTACACTGGGGGTATCAATGGCTACACCTTC.

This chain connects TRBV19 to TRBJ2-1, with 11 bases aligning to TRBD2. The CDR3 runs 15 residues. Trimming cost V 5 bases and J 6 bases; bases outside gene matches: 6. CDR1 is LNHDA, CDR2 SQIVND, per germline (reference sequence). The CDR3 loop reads CASSQLAGGPNEQFF. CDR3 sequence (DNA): TGTGCCAGTAGTCAGCTAGCGGGGGGCCCCAATGAGCAGTTCTTC.

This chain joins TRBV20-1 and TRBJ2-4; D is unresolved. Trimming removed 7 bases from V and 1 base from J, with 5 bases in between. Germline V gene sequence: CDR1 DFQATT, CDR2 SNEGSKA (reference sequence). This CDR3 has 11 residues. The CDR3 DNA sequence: TGCAGTGGGGTCGCCAAAAACATTCAGTACTTC. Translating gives CSGVAKNIQYF.

Here the CDR3 reads CASSPSGRAISYEQYF. Here the CDR3 DNA reads TGTGCCAGCAGTCCCTCCGGCAGGGCAATTTCCTACGAGCAGTACTTC. This sequence joins TRBV27 and TRBJ2-7, with D maybe TRBD1 (5 bases). The germline V and J ends were trimmed by 5 bases and 1 base, with 18 bases remaining between them. This CDR3 region has 16 residues. The V gene's germline CDR1 is MNHEY and CDR2 SMNVEV (reference sequence).

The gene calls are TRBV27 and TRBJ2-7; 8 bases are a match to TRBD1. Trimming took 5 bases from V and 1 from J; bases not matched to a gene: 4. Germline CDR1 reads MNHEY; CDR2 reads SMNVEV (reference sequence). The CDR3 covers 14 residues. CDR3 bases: TGTGCCAGCAGTGACTGGACAGGGTCCTACGAGCAGTACTTC. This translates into CASSDWTGSYEQYF.

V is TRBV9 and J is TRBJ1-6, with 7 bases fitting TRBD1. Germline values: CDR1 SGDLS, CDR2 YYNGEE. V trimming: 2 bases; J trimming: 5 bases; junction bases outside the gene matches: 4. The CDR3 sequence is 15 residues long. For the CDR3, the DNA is TGTGCCAGCAGCGTCAGTGGGACAGATAATTCACCCCTCCACTTT. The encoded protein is CASSVSGTDNSPLHF.

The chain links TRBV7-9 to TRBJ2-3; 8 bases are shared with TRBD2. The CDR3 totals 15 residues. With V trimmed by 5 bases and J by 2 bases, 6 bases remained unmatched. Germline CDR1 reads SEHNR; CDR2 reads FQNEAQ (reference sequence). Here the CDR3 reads CASSVQRGNTDTQYF. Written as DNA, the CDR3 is TGTGCCAGCAGCGTTCAGCGGGGGAACACAGATACGCAGTATTTT.

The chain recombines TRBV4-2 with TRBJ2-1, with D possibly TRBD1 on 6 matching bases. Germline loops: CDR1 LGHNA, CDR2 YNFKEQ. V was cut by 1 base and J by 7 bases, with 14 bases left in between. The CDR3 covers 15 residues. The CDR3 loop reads CASSQGGRGMNEQFF. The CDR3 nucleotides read TGTGCCAGCAGCCAAGGGGGGCGAGGGATGAATGAGCAGTTCTTC.

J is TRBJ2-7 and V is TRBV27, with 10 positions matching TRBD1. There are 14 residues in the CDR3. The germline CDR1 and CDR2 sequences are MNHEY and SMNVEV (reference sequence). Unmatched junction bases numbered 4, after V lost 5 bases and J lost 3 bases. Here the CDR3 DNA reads TGTGCCAGCAGTGGGACAGGGGTGTTCTACGAGCAGTACTTC. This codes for CASSGTGVFYEQYF.

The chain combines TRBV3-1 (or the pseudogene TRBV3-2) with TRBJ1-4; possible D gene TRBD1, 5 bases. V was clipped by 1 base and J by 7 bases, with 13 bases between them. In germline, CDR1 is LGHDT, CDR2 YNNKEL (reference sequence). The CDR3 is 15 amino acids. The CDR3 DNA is TGTGCCAGCAGCCAAGTTAGAGGGGCAGGTGAAAAACTGTTTTTT. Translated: CASSQVRGAGEKLFF.

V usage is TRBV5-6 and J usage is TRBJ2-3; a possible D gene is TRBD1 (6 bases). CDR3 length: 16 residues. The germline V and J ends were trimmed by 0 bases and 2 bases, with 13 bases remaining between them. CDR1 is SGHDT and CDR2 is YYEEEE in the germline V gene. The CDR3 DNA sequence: TGTGCCAGCAGCTTGGGTGTGGGGGCCGCCACAGATACGCAGTATTTT. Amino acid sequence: CASSLGVGAATDTQYF.

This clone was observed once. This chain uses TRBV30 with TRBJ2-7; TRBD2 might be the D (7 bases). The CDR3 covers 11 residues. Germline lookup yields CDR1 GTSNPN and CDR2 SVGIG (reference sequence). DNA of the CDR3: TGTGCACAGAGGCGGGGGCACGAGCAGTACTTC. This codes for CAQRRGHEQYF. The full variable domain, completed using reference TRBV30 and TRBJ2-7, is SQTIHQWPATLVQPVGSPLSLECTVEGTSNPNLYWYRQAAGRGLQLLFYSVGIGQISSEVPQNLSASRPQDRQFILSSKKLLLSDSGFYLCAQRRGHEQYFGPGTRLTVT.

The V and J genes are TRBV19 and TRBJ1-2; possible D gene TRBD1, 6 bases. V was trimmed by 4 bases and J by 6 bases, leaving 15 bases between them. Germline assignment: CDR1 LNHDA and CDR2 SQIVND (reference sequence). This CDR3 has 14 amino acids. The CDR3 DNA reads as TGTGCCAGTAGTACCCCTGGACAGAGCAATGGCTACACCTTC. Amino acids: CASSTPGQSNGYTF.

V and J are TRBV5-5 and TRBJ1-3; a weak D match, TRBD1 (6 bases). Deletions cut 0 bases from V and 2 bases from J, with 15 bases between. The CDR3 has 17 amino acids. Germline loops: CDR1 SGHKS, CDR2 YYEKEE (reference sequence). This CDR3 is CASSLEVAGTTGNTIYF. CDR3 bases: TGTGCCAGCAGCTTGGAGGTAGCAGGGACAACTGGAAACACCATATATTTT. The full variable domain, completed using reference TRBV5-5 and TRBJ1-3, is DAGVTQSPTHLIKTRGQQVTLRCSPISGHKSVSWYQQVLGQGPQFIFQYYEKEERGRGNFPDRFSARQFPNYSSELNVNALLLGDSALYLCASSLEVAGTTGNTIYFGEGSWLTVV.

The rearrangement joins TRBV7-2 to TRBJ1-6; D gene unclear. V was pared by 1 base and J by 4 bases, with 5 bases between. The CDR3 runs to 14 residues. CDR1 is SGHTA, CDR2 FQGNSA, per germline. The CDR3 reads CASSLEIYNSPLHF. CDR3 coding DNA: TGTGCCAGCAGCTTAGAAATATATAATTCACCCCTCCACTTT.

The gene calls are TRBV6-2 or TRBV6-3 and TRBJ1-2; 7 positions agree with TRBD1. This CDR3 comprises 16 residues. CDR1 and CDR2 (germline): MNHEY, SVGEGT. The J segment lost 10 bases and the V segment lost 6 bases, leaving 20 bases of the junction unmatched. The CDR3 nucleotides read TGTGCCAGCAGCCACACAAACTTTGACAGGGAGAGTGTCTACACCTTC. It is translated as CASSHTNFDRESVYTF.

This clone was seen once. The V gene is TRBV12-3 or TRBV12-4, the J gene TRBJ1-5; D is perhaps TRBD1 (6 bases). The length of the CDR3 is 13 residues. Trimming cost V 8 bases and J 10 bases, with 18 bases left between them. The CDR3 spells CASEDRGGEPQHF. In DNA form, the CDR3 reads TGTGCCAGCGAGGACAGAGGCGGAGAACCCCAGCATTTT.

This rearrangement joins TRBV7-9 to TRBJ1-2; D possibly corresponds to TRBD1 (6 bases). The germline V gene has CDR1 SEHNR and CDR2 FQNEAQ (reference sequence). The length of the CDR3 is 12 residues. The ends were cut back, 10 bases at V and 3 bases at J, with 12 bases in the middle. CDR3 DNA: TGTGCCACCGACGGACAGTACTATGGCTACACCTTC. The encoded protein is CATDGQYYGYTF.

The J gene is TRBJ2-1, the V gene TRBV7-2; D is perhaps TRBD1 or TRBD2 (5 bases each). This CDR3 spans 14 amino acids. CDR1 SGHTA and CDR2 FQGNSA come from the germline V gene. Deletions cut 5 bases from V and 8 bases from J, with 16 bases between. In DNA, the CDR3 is TGTGCCAGCAGCCCGGGACCCTCGGTCTATGAGCAGTTCTTC. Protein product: CASSPGPSVYEQFF.

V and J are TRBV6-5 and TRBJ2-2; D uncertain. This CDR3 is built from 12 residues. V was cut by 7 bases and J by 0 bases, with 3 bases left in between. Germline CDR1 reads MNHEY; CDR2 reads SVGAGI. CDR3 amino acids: CASMSNTGELFF. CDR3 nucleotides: TGTGCCAGCATGTCGAACACCGGGGAGCTGTTTTTT.

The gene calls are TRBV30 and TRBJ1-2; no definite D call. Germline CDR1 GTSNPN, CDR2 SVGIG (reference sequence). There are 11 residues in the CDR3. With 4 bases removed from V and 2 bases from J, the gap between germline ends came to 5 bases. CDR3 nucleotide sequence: TGTGCCTGGAAGGTGAACTATGGCTACACCTTC. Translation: CAWKVNYGYTF.